Listed below are T cell receptor beta chains from one sample, sequenced in a study of blood T cell repertoires in COVID-19. Profiled with immunoSEQ multiplex PCR; TCRdb holds only in-frame clones, not every one. The sample yields 400,000 to 500,000 clones, 70% to 90% seen once. Sequencing input: PBMCs or T cells enriched from blood (not recorded which). The receptors shown here come from a woman between 18 and 30 years old who had been exposed to COVID-19. Both conserved end residues are part of each CDR3. D genes are given only for firm matches. Clone sizes are given selectively: once, few, many, or a class where the clone is expanded.

v_call	d_call	j_call	clone_size	cdr3_aa	cdr3_nt
TRBV5-4	TRBD2	TRBJ2-1	few	CASSLGGGGSYNEQFF	TGTGCCAGCAGCTTGGGTGGCGGGGGATCCTACAATGAGCAGTTCTTC
TRBV5-6	-	TRBJ1-4	-	CASSSRDGGNEKLFF	TGTGCCAGCAGCTCCCGGGATGGAGGGAATGAAAAACTGTTTTTT
TRBV25-1	-	TRBJ1-2	-	CATSGTGYGYTF	TGTGCCACCAGCGGAACAGGCTATGGCTACACCTTC
TRBV7-9	TRBD1	TRBJ1-3	few	CASSLGRGRNTIYF	TGTGCCAGCAGCTTGGGCAGGGGGCGAAACACCATATATTTT
TRBV29-1	TRBD1	TRBJ2-7	-	CSVEGQGTGEQYF	TGCAGCGTTGAAGGACAGGGAACGGGCGAGCAGTACTTC
TRBV20-1	TRBD1	TRBJ2-7	-	CSASSGQGLTYEQYF	TGCAGTGCTAGTTCTGGACAGGGGCTAACCTACGAGCAGTACTTC
TRBV4-1	-	TRBJ1-5	many	CASSQDGIVGQPQHF	TGCGCCAGCAGCCAAGATGGTATCGTCGGTCAGCCCCAGCATTTT
TRBV2	TRBD1	TRBJ2-1	-	CASSYPQQGATYNEQFF	TGTGCCAGTTCCTACCCCCAACAGGGGGCTACCTACAATGAGCAGTTCTTC
TRBV25-1	TRBD1	TRBJ1-2	-	CASRGTAANYGYTF	TGTGCCAGCAGGGGGACAGCTGCTAACTATGGCTACACCTTC
TRBV11-2	-	TRBJ2-3	-	CASSLSPTDTQYF	TGTGCCAGCAGCTTAAGCCCCACAGATACGCAGTATTTT
TRBV6-5	TRBD2	TRBJ2-4	-	CASSRGLASGAHF	TGTGCCAGCAGCCGCGGTCTGGCTAGCGGGGCCCACTTC
TRBV25-1	TRBD1	TRBJ1-2	-	CASRTRDRDGYTF	TGTGCCAGCAGGACCCGGGACAGGGATGGCTACACCTTC
TRBV18	-	TRBJ1-1	-	CASSPPPRGYGDTEAFF	TGTGCCAGCTCACCACCGCCTAGGGGGTATGGTGACACTGAAGCTTTCTTT
TRBV5-4	-	TRBJ2-7	once	CASSLRTGVADEQYF	TGTGCCAGCAGCTTAAGGACGGGAGTGGCCGACGAGCAGTACTTC
TRBV11-2	-	TRBJ2-7	-	CASSLVRGFSYEQYF	TGTGCCAGCAGCTTAGTTCGAGGGTTCTCCTACGAGCAGTACTTC